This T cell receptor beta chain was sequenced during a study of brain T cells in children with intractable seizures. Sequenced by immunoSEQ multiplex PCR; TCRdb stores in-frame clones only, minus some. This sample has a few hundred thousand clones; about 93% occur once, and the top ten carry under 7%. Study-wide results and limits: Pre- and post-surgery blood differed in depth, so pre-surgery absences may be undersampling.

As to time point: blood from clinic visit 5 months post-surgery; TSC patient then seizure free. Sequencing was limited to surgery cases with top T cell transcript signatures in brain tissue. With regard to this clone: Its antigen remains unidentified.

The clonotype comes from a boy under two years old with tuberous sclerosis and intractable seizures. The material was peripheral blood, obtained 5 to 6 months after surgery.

The CDR3 region is CASSHGQGAYTEAFF. The CDR3 DNA reads TGCGCCAGCAGCCACGGACAGGGCGCCTACACTGAAGCTTTCTTT. The V and J genes are TRBV5-1 and TRBJ1-1, with 8 bases that match TRBD1. Per the germline V gene, CDR1 is SGHRS and CDR2 is YFSETQ. The CDR3 runs 15 residues. The V and J ends lost 4 bases and 3 bases, in that order; junction bases with no gene match: 8. The entire variable domain, with the rest obtained from reference TRBV5-1 and TRBJ1-1, is as follows: KAGVTQTPRYLIKTRGQQVTLSCSPISGHRSVSWYQQTPGQGLQFLFEYFSETQRNKGNFPGRFSGRQFSNSRSEMNVSTLELGDSALYLCASSHGQGAYTEAFFGQGTRLTVV.